What follows describes a single TCR beta chain. The sample holds a few counts of this clone. The target of this receptor is not known. Qualities for individual bases were not recorded, and no much larger clone is one base off. Including cysteine and phenylalanine, the CDR3 has 14 amino acids. The kept DNA is CDR3 alone, 42 bases in frame from the first base. The germline V gene (reference sequence) provides CDR1 MNHEY and CDR2 SMNVEV. Trimming leaves V shorter by 4 bases and J shorter by 2 bases, with the junction holding 3 bases beyond the gene matches. This record belongs to a study of blood T cell repertoires in COVID-19 (dated by TCRdb to the early 2020s). Study-level background: The collaborator samples originated in the United States, Italy and Spain and spanned the acute and convalescent phases of COVID-19. The prospective study material was composed of cDNA or gDNA derived from T cells, B-cell-depleted T cells, or PBMCs. Subjects who had been exposed to COVID-19, were actively infected with it, or had recovered from it provided the deeply sampled blood TCRbeta repertoires that made up the dataset. The repertoires were released in a freely available public database intended as a resource for research on the immune response to SARS-CoV-2. The samples were drawn from the first 160 participants of the ongoing ImmuneRACE study and from some 1,300 subjects provided by 6 global collaborators. A de-identified subject ID, COVID-19 status, age in years and sex were almost always included in the sample metadata. HLA class I and class II types, where available, came from metadata supplied by the sample provider rather than from assay-based typing.

Each collaborating institution followed its own protocols to collect whole blood in K2EDTA tubes. Collaborator samples were shipped for TCRbeta analysis as frozen whole blood, isolated PBMCs, or DNA extracted from either sample type. TCRbeta CDR3 regions were amplified from genomic DNA by means of the immunoSEQ Assay, a bias-controlled multiplex PCR. The study's processing was this. Nucleated cell counts per sample were estimated from amplification of reference gene primers within the assay. To quantify the absolute abundance of each unique TCRbeta CDR3 rearrangement, sequence reads were collapsed and filtered. For each sample, productive Simpson clonality was calculated by taking the square root of Simpson's diversity index across productive rearrangements. The table was pulled from immuneACCESS by TCRdb, which kept in-frame rearrangements only. Such tables lose some clones; where checked, under half of the loss comes from unresolved V genes, and the rest has no known cause. The V and J calls and clone size come from that table; D and trimming were worked out from the DNA. Within this sample are around 47,000 clones, with 55% to 75% of them counted one time only. Of the sample, 6.2% is held by the ten largest clones.

General findings and caveats noted by the study authors: The amount of clinical and demographic metadata varied by source and participant and was provided uncurated.

Sequencing was done on a sample of peripheral blood. The chain employs TRBV27 and TRBJ2-3; 7 bases in the junction line up with TRBD2. The TCR originated in a man at least 80 years old with acute or convalescent COVID-19. The CDR3 region: CASSWRGTTDTQYF. The DNA reads as follows: TGTGCCAGCAGTTGGCGGGGGACCACAGATACGCAGTATTTT.